This is a list of T cell receptor beta chains from one sample in a study of T-cell reconstitution after alpha-beta-depleted transplantation in children. One entry per CDR3 protein results from TCRdb running MiXCR on the PCR reads. The sample holds nearly 350,000 distinct CDR3 sequences, about 17% seen once. Sequences were derived from PBMCs, mostly from graft donor cells, sampled 360 days after TCRalphabeta/CD19-depleted stem cell transplant. The receptors stem from a male patient aged 2 to 9 who had a stem cell transplant for acute lymphoblastic leukemia, so the T cells may come from the graft donor. Each CDR3 is given with its conserved first and last residue. D genes are given only for firm matches. Part of the rows lack a size; the others show once, few, many or a class for expanded clones.

16 | TRBJ2-5 | TRBD2 | few | TRBV5-1 | CASSPEAGGPHRTQYF | TGCGCCAGCAGCCCCGAGGCGGGAGGGCCCCATCGGACCCAGTACTTC
15 | TRBJ1-5 | TRBD1 | . | TRBV4-1 | CASSQEPTGEQPQHF | TGCGCCAGCAGCCAAGAACCCACAGGGGAACAGCCCCAGCATTTT
13 | TRBJ2-6 | . | many | TRBV12-3/TRBV12-4 | CASSFAGANVLTF | TGTGCCAGCAGTTTCGCTGGGGCCAACGTCCTGACTTTC
16 | TRBJ2-1 | . | . | TRBV7-2 | CASSLPRVLSGNEQFF | TGTGCCAGCAGCTTACCGCGGGTCCTTTCGGGGAATGAGCAGTTCTTC
12 | TRBJ2-2 | . | . | TRBV10-3 | CAITGEIGELFF | TGTGCCATCACGGGGGAAATCGGGGAGCTGTTTTTT
15 | TRBJ2-7 | . | few | TRBV7-2 | CASSLVRQASYEQYF | TGTGCCAGCAGCTTAGTTAGGCAGGCCTCCTACGAGCAGTACTTC
13 | TRBJ2-7 | . | few | TRBV6-5 | CASSYSANREQYF | TGTGCCAGCAGTTACTCGGCGAATCGCGAGCAGTACTTC
15 | TRBJ2-7 | . | few | TRBV7-9 | CASSLSGFGGYEQYF | TGTGCCAGCAGCCTTTCAGGGTTCGGCGGGTACGAGCAGTACTTC
12 | TRBJ2-1 | . | many | TRBV20-1 | CSARDRPRSEFF | TGCAGTGCTAGAGATCGCCCGAGGAGTGAGTTCTTC
14 | TRBJ2-5 | TRBD1 | . | TRBV12-3/TRBV12-4 | CASSYGRGSETQYF | TGTGCCAGCAGCTATGGCAGGGGGTCGGAGACCCAGTACTTC
14 | TRBJ1-1 | . | . | TRBV18 | CASSPSITNTEAFF | TGTGCCAGCTCACCTAGTATAACGAACACTGAAGCTTTCTTT
15 | TRBJ1-1 | . | . | TRBV6-4 | CATHSNGGMETEAFF | TGTGCCACACATTCCAACGGGGGAATGGAAACTGAAGCTTTCTTT
15 | TRBJ2-1 | . | . | TRBV7-2 | CASSLSRSGYNEQFF | TGTGCCAGCAGCTTATCCCGTAGCGGCTACAATGAGCAGTTCTTC
13 | TRBJ2-3 | . | many | TRBV20-1 | CSASMGAADTQYF | TGCAGTGCTAGTATGGGGGCTGCAGATACGCAGTATTTT
12 | TRBJ1-6 | . | once | TRBV2 | CASSDYRAPLHF | TGTGCCAGCAGCGATTACCGGGCCCCCCTCCACTTT
14 | TRBJ2-7 | . | few | TRBV11-2 | CASRVRVGSYEQYF | TGTGCCAGCAGGGTGAGGGTAGGGTCCTACGAGCAGTACTTC
15 | TRBJ1-6 | . | . | TRBV20-1 | CSARPQGSYNSPLHF | TGCAGTGCTAGGCCGCAGGGCTCCTATAATTCACCCCTCCACTTT
13 | TRBJ2-3 | TRBD1 | . | TRBV24-1 | CAAGTGREDTQYF | TGTGCCGCCGGGACAGGGAGAGAGGATACGCAGTATTTT
14 | TRBJ2-3 | . | few | TRBV10-3 | CAISEWVGTDTQYF | TGTGCCATCAGTGAATGGGTGGGCACAGATACGCAGTATTTT
16 | TRBJ2-5 | TRBD2 | few | TRBV28 | CASSLPPETSLETQYF | TGTGCCAGCAGTTTACCCCCGGAGACTAGCTTGGAGACCCAGTACTTC
14 | TRBJ2-4 | TRBD2 | . | TRBV12-3/TRBV12-4 | CASSLGDYRGIQYF | TGTGCCAGCAGTTTAGGGGACTACCGTGGAATTCAGTACTTC
16 | TRBJ2-1 | TRBD2 | many | TRBV5-4 | CASSPPTSGRYNEQFF | TGTGCCAGCAGCCCGCCGACTAGCGGGAGGTACAATGAGCAGTTCTTC
14 | TRBJ2-5 | . | . | TRBV6-5 | CASSYSNGRETQYF | TGTGCCAGCAGTTACTCAAACGGGCGAGAGACCCAGTACTTC
15 | TRBJ2-1 | . | . | TRBV4-3 | CASSQDGARGNEQFF | TGCGCCAGCAGCCAAGACGGGGCCCGGGGGAATGAGCAGTTCTTC